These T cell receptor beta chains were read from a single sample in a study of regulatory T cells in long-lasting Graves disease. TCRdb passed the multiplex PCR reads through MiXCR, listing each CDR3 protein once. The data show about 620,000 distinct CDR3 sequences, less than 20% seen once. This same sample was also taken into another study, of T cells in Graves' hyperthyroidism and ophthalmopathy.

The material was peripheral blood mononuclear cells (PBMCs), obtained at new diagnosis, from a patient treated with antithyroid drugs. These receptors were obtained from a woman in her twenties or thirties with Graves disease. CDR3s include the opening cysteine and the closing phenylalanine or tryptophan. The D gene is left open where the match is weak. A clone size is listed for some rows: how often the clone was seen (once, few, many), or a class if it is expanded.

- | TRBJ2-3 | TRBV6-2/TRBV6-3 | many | TGTGCCAGCAGGGAACAGGGCTGGGGGGATACGCAGTATTTT | CASREQGWGDTQYF
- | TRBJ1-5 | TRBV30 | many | TGTGCCTGGAGTGGGTCGGGTTTCAATCAGCCCCAGCATTTT | CAWSGSGFNQPQHF
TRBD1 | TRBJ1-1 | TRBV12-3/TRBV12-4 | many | TGTGCCAGCAAACGACAGGGGGGGGACACTGAAGCTTTCTTT | CASKRQGGDTEAFF
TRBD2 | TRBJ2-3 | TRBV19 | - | TGTGCCAGTAGTATATCAGCGGGAGGGACAGATACGCAGTATTTT | CASSISAGGTDTQYF
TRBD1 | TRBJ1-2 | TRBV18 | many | TGTGCCAGCTCGAGGGACAGATCTAACTATGGCTACACCTTC | CASSRDRSNYGYTF
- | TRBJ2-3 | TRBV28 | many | TGTGCCAGCAGTCCCCTCGGGGCCCAAAGGGTCTCAGATACGCAGTATTTT | CASSPLGAQRVSDTQYF
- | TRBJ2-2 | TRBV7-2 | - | TGTGCCAGCAGCTTCGGGGGCACCACGGCAGGGGCCGGGGAGCTGTTTTTT | CASSFGGTTAGAGELFF
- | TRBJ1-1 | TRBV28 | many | TGTGCCAGCAGTGAAGAGATAATGAACACTGAAGCTTTCTTT | CASSEEIMNTEAFF
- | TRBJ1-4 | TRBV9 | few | TGTGCCAGCAGCGTATCCCGAAACCCGGGGGAAAAACTGTTTTTT | CASSVSRNPGEKLFF
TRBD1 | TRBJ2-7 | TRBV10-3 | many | TGTGCCACGGTTCTCACAGGGGGCTCCTACGAGCAGTACTTC | CATVLTGGSYEQYF
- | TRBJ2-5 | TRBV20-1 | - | TGCAGTGCTCACAGGGTTTATGGGACCCAGTACTTC | CSAHRVYGTQYF